What follows are 10 T cell receptor beta chains derived from one specimen sequenced in a study of OX40 agonist ivuxolimab in advanced cancers. The method was immunoSEQ multiplex PCR; TCRdb's version includes in-frame clones alone and lacks a portion of them. The sample consists of fewer than 45,000 clones, around 90% of them appearing once. The sequences come from CD4+ or CD8+ T cells sorted from blood, collected in a trial of the OX40 agonist ivuxolimab. These receptors came from an adult with an advanced solid tumor such as melanoma, head and neck, liver or kidney cancer.

The CDR3 DNA follows: TGTGCCAGCAGCCCTGGGGGTGGGAGCGTGACAGATACGCAGTATTTT. Its protein product is CASSPGGGSVTDTQYF. V and J are TRBV9 and TRBJ2-3; perhaps D is TRBD1 or TRBD2 (5 bases each). V lost 4 bases, J lost 3 bases, and 18 bases lay in between. The V gene's germline CDR1 is SGDLS and CDR2 YYNGEE. This CDR3 comprises 16 residues.

The V and J genes are TRBV5-1 and TRBJ2-7, with a tentative D call TRBD2 (5 bases). CDR1 is SGHRS and CDR2 is YFSETQ in the germline V gene. The V end was cut by 1 base, the J end by 3 bases, with 8 bases between. The length of the CDR3 is 13 residues. The CDR3 DNA is TGCGCCAGCAGCTTGTCGGGATTCTACGAGCAGTACTTC. Its translation is CASSLSGFYEQYF. Using reference TRBV5-1 and TRBJ2-7 for the parts outside the CDR3, the full variable domain is KAGVTQTPRYLIKTRGQQVTLSCSPISGHRSVSWYQQTPGQGLQFLFEYFSETQRNKGNFPGRFSGRQFSNSRSEMNVSTLELGDSALYLCASSLSGFYEQYFGPGTRLTVT.

The chain carries TRBV13 and TRBJ1-1; D may be TRBD1 (6 bases). Germline CDR1 and CDR2: PRHDT and FYEKMQ (reference sequence). Trimming removed 4 bases from V and 4 bases from J, with 16 bases in between. The CDR3 runs 15 residues. The CDR3 sequence: CASSSHGGESTEAFF. CDR3 nucleotide sequence: TGTGCCAGCAGCTCGCATGGGGGCGAAAGCACTGAAGCTTTCTTT.

This rearrangement joins TRBV27 to TRBJ2-5, with D hard to call. Near its end, the DNA agrees better with TRBJ2-7, so the J call may be wrong. The length of the CDR3 is 14 residues. CDR1 is MNHEY, CDR2 SMNVEV, per germline (reference sequence). The CDR3 nucleotides read TGTGCCAGCAGTTTATCGATAAATTACTACGAGCAGTACTTC. This translates into CASSLSINYYEQYF.

The chain is built from TRBV28 and TRBJ2-3; the D is unclear. Germline CDR1 MDHEN, CDR2 SYDVKM. This CDR3 contains 12 residues. The ends were cut back, 7 bases at V and 1 base at J, with 6 bases in the middle. DNA of the CDR3: TGTGCCAGCAAGCGCGGCACAGATACGCAGTATTTT. Its translation is CASKRGTDTQYF.

The chain recombines TRBV7-2 with TRBJ2-7; 8 positions match TRBD2. The CDR3 consists of 14 residues. J gave up 0 bases and V 5 bases, and 3 bases lay outside the gene matches. Germline V gives CDR1 SGHTA, CDR2 FQGNSA. The CDR3 nucleotides read TGTGCCAGCAGCCCGGGGGGGAGCTCCTACGAGCAGTACTTC. It yields the protein CASSPGGSSYEQYF.

This clone is a singleton in its sample. This chain links TRBV12-5 with TRBJ2-1; D ambiguous. V lost 5 bases, J lost 2 bases, and 10 bases lay in between. Germline V gene sequence: CDR1 LGHNT, CDR2 FRNRAP. The CDR3 runs 14 residues. CDR3 sequence reads: CASGPDPPYNEQFF. CDR3 sequence (DNA): TGTGCTAGTGGTCCCGACCCACCCTACAATGAGCAGTTCTTC.

The chain recombines TRBV9 with TRBJ1-4; no reliable D call. Germline-derived CDR1 and CDR2 are SGDLS and YYNGEE. Trimming pared 6 bases from V and 3 bases from J, leaving 9 bases between. The CDR3 loop spans 13 amino acids. This chain's CDR3 is CASTGPANEKLFF. In DNA form, the CDR3 reads TGTGCCAGCACGGGCCCTGCTAATGAAAAACTGTTTTTT.

As for this clone: Other DNA sequences in the sample encode the same CDR3. The rearrangement links TRBV7-3 to TRBJ1-2; D not resolved. The germline V and J ends were trimmed by 5 bases and 1 base, with 8 bases remaining between them. The CDR3 is 13 amino acids. Germline V gives CDR1 SGHTA, CDR2 FQGTGA. The DNA for the CDR3 is TGTGCCAGCAGCCCGGACGGTAACTATGGCTACACCTTC. It yields the protein CASSPDGNYGYTF.

V and J are TRBV28 and TRBJ2-7, with D unresolved. In germline, CDR1 is MDHEN, CDR2 SYDVKM. CDR3 length: 13 amino acids. Trimming left V 1 base short and J 7 bases short, with 11 bases between. The CDR3 DNA reads as TGTGCCAGCAGTTTATTTAGGACCCCGGAGCAGTACTTC. This translates into CASSLFRTPEQYF.